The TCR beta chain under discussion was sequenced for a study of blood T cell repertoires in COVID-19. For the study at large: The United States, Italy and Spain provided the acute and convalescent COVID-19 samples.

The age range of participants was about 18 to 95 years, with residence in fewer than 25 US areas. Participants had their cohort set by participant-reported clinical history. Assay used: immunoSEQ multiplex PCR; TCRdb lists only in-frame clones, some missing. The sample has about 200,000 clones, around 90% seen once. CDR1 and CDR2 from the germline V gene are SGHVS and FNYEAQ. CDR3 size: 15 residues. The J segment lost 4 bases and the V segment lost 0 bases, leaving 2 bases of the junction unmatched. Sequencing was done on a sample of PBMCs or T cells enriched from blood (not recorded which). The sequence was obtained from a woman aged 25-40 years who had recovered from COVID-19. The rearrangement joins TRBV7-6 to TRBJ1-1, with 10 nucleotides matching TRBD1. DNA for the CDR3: TGTGCCAGCAGCTTAGCAGGGACAGGGGCCACTGAAGCTTTCTTT. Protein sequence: CASSLAGTGATEAFF.